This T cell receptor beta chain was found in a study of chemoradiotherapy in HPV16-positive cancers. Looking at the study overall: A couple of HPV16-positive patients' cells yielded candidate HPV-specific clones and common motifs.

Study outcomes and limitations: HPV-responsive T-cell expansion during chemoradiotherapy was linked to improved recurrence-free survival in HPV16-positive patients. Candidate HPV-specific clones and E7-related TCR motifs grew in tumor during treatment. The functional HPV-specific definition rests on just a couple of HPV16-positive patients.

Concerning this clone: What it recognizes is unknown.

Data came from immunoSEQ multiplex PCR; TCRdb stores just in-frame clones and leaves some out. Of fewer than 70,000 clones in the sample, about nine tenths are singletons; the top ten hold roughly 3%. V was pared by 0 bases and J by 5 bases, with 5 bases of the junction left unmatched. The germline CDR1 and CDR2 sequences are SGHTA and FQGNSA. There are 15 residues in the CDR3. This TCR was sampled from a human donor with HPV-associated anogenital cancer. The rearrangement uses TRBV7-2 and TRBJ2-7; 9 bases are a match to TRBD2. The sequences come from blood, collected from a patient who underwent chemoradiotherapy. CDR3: CASSLAGSGGHEQYF. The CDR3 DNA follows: TGTGCCAGCAGCTTAGCGGGTAGCGGGGGCCACGAGCAGTACTTC.